Listed here are 21 T cell receptor beta chains from one sample, sequenced in a study of blood T cells in healthy people across ages (dated by TCRdb to about 2015). Library prep was done by 5' RACE. Sequenced on an Illumina HiSeq 2500. The second PCR ran for about 7 to 11 cycles and used a J-beta primer mix along with a sample-barcoded 5' primer. The public sequencing data were trimmed at Q25 with fastp and processed into clonotypes with MiXCR by TCRdb, which kept only in-frame beta chains. Rows are combined by CDR3 protein, so each entry shows the most common genes and DNA. The sample table contains roughly 650,000 distinct CDR3 sequences; only one count was recorded for less than 40% of them. The ten largest make up just over 15% of the sample. The sequencing input was blood. These receptors all come from a woman aged 80 or older in good health. Donor details come from another sample of the same person, matched by shared clones.

Many counts were recorded for this clonotype. The chain has TRBV20-1 and TRBJ1-1, with a possible D match to TRBD1 (6 bases). Germline V gives CDR1 DFQATT, CDR2 SNEGSKA (reference sequence). The CDR3 spans 14 residues. The V and J ends lost 1 base and 5 bases respectively, with 14 bases between them. The CDR3 reads CSARASQGMTEAFF. The DNA for the CDR3 is TGCAGTGCTAGAGCCTCACAGGGAATGACTGAAGCTTTCTTT.

This clonotype has only a few counts. V gene TRBV5-1 combines with J gene TRBJ1-1, with D unresolved. Germline V gene lookup returns CDR1 SGHRS and CDR2 YFSETQ. V was trimmed by 0 bases and J by 7 bases, leaving 7 bases between them. CDR3 length: 12 amino acids. CDR3 sequence (DNA): TGCGCCAGCAGCTTGGAAGGGTATGAAGCTTTCTTT. Its translation: CASSLEGYEAFF.

This clonotype was detected only a few times. This rearrangement joins TRBV18 to TRBJ2-7; D call uncertain. V was shortened by 3 bases and J by 3 bases, with 15 bases between the two germline ends. The CDR3 has 15 residues. Germline V lookup: CDR1 KGHSH, CDR2 LQKENI. This chain's CDR3 is CASSPMSRKFYEQYF. The CDR3 coding sequence is TGTGCCAGCTCACCGATGAGCCGAAAGTTCTACGAGCAGTACTTC.

This clonotype has ten or more counts. This chain uses TRBV5-5 with TRBJ1-5; maybe TRBD1 (6 bases). CDR3 length equals 15 residues. V was trimmed by 5 bases and J by 3 bases, leaving 15 bases between them. Germline CDR1 and CDR2: SGHKS and YYEKEE (reference sequence). CDR3 in amino acids: CASRPMDSNNQPQHF. The CDR3, as DNA: TGTGCCAGCAGGCCTATGGACAGCAACAATCAGCCCCAGCATTTT. The variable domain in full, with the rest retrieved from reference TRBV5-5 and TRBJ1-5, is DAGVTQSPTHLIKTRGQQVTLRCSPISGHKSVSWYQQVLGQGPQFIFQYYEKEERGRGNFPDRFSARQFPNYSSELNVNALLLGDSALYLCASRPMDSNNQPQHFGDGTRLSIL.

This clonotype was counted many times. This chain joins TRBV20-1 and TRBJ2-3; TRBD2 is a possible D gene (5 bases). Germline V gene data show CDR1 as DFQATT and CDR2 as SNEGSKA (reference sequence). Trimming took 5 bases from V and 4 from J, leaving 10 bases between them. There are 12 residues in the CDR3. The CDR3 sequence: CSAPGWADTQYF. CDR3 DNA: TGCAGTGCTCCGGGATGGGCAGATACGCAGTATTTT.

By share of the sample, this clonotype is medium-sized. For the CDR3, the DNA is TGTGCCAGCAGCGGAACGGGGGGTCGGGGGGAGACCCAGTACTTC. Translating gives CASSGTGGRGETQYF. This chain joins TRBV7-2 and TRBJ2-5; 7 positions match TRBD2. This CDR3 is built from 15 residues. V was clipped by 5 bases and J by 5 bases; unmatched bases: 11. Germline CDR1 reads SGHTA; CDR2 reads FQGNSA.

This clonotype was detected a few times. This chain's CDR3 is CASSGTSGDEQFF. The CDR3, as DNA: TGTGCCAGCAGCGGGACTAGTGGGGATGAGCAGTTCTTC. The chain has TRBV7-3 and TRBJ2-1; 8 nucleotides match TRBD2. CDR1 is SGHTA and CDR2 is FQGTGA in the germline V gene. Trimming cost V 5 bases and J 8 bases; bases outside gene matches: 5. The CDR3 has 13 residues.

This clonotype was seen a handful of times. The chain joins TRBV28 to TRBJ1-4; TRBD1 might be the D (5 bases). The germline V and J ends were trimmed by 1 base and 6 bases, with 12 bases remaining between them. This CDR3 has 15 residues. Per germline, CDR1 MDHEN and CDR2 SYDVKM. The CDR3 coding sequence is TGTGCCAGCAGTTTATTAGGGGCGGGTGATGAAAAACTGTTTTTT. It translates to CASSLLGAGDEKLFF. Looking up the rest from reference TRBV28 and TRBJ1-4 gives the full variable domain: DVKVTQSSRYLVKRTGEKVFLECVQDMDHENMFWYRQDPGLGLRLIYFSYDVKMKEKGDIPEGYSVSREKKERFSLILESASTNQTSMYLCASSLLGAGDEKLFFGSGTQLSVL.

Worth noting for this clonotype: This may be a read error: a much more frequent sequence differs by one nucleotide. This chain connects TRBV7-9 to TRBJ2-1; TRBD2 aligns across 7 bases. J gave up 13 bases and V 8 bases, and 11 bases lay outside the gene matches. The V gene's germline CDR1 is SEHNR and CDR2 FQNEAQ (reference sequence). The CDR3 consists of 12 residues. CDR3: CASVFGGGNQFF. The CDR3 coding sequence is TGTGCCAGCGTATTTGGGGGGGGGAACCAGTTCTTC.

This clonotype was seen repeatedly, ten times or more. At one end the junction does not follow the germline gene, possibly because of a read error. The V gene is TRBV20-1, the J gene TRBJ2-5; 8 nucleotides match TRBD1. CDR1 and CDR2 (germline): DFQATT, SNEGSKA (reference sequence). This CDR3 has 12 amino acids. The CDR3 reads CSATTGAESQYF. In DNA, the CDR3 is TGCAGTGCTACGACAGGGGCAGAGTCCCAGTACTTC.

This clonotype was found many times. V usage is TRBV28 and J usage is TRBJ1-2; no reliable D call. CDR1 and CDR2 (germline): MDHEN, SYDVKM. The CDR3 has 16 residues. V was shortened by 4 bases and J by 5 bases, with 20 bases between the two germline ends. The CDR3 region is CASSSTRAGAGYGYTF. The CDR3 nucleotides are TGTGCCAGCAGTTCCACCCGGGCAGGAGCTGGATATGGCTACACCTTC.

Only a few counts were recorded for this clonotype. This chain joins TRBV27 and TRBJ2-1; TRBD1 is a possible D gene (5 bases). The germline V gene encodes CDR1 MNHEY and CDR2 SMNVEV (reference sequence). CDR3 length: 14 amino acids. Deletions cut 7 bases from V and 9 bases from J, with 19 bases between. The CDR3, as DNA: TGTGCCAGCACCCCAAACCCGCCAAGGGGTGAGCAGTTCTTC. It encodes CASTPNPPRGEQFF.

Remarks on this clonotype: This may be a read error, as it is one base from a much larger clone. This chain joins TRBV7-9 and TRBJ1-2; perhaps TRBD1 as D (5 bases). V lost 0 bases to trimming and J lost 8 bases, with 13 bases between them. The CDR3 runs 14 residues. CDR1 and CDR2 from the germline V gene are SEHNR and FQNEAQ (reference sequence). As DNA, the CDR3 is TGTGCCAGCAGCTTAGCGAACGGGGGTGAGGGCTACACCTTC. This sequence encodes CASSLANGGEGYTF.

This clonotype has just a few counts. This could be a read error, since a much larger clone is one nucleotide away. V usage is TRBV5-6 and J usage is TRBJ2-1, with TRBD2 matching over 9 bases. The CDR3 loop spans 14 amino acids. Germline V gene sequence: CDR1 SGHDT, CDR2 YYEEEE. CDR3 in DNA: TGTACCAGCAGCGAGCGGGGGGCCAGGAATGAGCAGTTCTTC. It codes for CTSSERGARNEQFF.

This clonotype was seen at least ten times. The rearrangement uses TRBV3-1 and TRBJ2-1, with D perhaps matching TRBD2 (5 bases). The germline V gene encodes CDR1 LGHDT and CDR2 YNNKEL (reference sequence). The CDR3 loop spans 15 amino acids. The V end lost 4 bases, the J end lost 0 bases, and 10 bases lay between the germline ends. CDR3 in DNA: TGTGCCAGCAGCCGCGGGTCTTACTCCTACAATGAGCAGTTCTTC. Protein product: CASSRGSYSYNEQFF.

CDR3 in DNA: TGTGCCAGCAGCTTAGAGGGCGCGGCTCTTGGAAATTCACCCCTCCACTTT. Translating it yields CASSLEGAALGNSPLHF. V gene TRBV7-2 combines with J gene TRBJ1-6; D is uncertain. CDR3 length: 17 residues. V lost 1 base and J lost 7, with 17 bases in between. CDR1 and CDR2 from the germline V gene are SGHTA and FQGNSA.

The V gene is TRBV7-2, the J gene TRBJ1-2; D gene unclear. The CDR3 is 15 amino acids. V was shortened by 1 base and J by 0 bases, with 9 bases between the two germline ends. Germline V gene lookup returns CDR1 SGHTA and CDR2 FQGNSA. CDR3 residues: CASSLGQVANYGYTF. In nucleotides, the CDR3 is TGTGCCAGCAGCTTAGGGCAGGTAGCTAACTATGGCTACACCTTC.

Note on this clonotype: A much larger clonotype is one base distant, so this may be a read error. V and J are TRBV7-6 and TRBJ2-3, with 9 bases that match TRBD1. The CDR3 sequence is 15 residues long. Germline values: CDR1 SGHVS, CDR2 FNYEAQ. The CDR3 bases are TGTGCCAGCAGCTACTCGGGACAGGGTGTAGATGCGCAGTATTTT. Protein: CASSYSGQGVDAQYF.

The gene calls are TRBV7-9 and TRBJ2-5; 10 bases align to TRBD1. The closer fit of TRBJ2-7 to the DNA end suggests the J call may be wrong. In germline, CDR1 is SEHNR, CDR2 FQNEAQ (reference sequence). The CDR3 is 15 amino acids. CDR3 coding DNA: TGTGCCAGCAGATTGGGACAGGGGATACCCTACGAGCAGTACTTC. This translates into CASRLGQGIPYEQYF.

Notes on this clonotype: Relative to the germline gene, one junction end is altered; a read error may explain this. This rearrangement joins TRBV30 to TRBJ2-7; 11 bases fit TRBD2. Germline CDR1 and CDR2: GTSNPN and SVGIG (reference sequence). The CDR3 extends over 14 amino acids. CDR3 sequence reads: CARSVFSGREEQYF. The CDR3 coding sequence is TGTGCCCGGAGTGTCTTTAGCGGGAGGGAAGAGCAGTACTTC.

The chain links TRBV29-1 to TRBJ2-5; TRBD1 agrees at 7 bases. The J call is uncertain, as TRBJ2-7 better fits the DNA end. The germline CDR1 and CDR2 sequences are SQVTM and ANQGSEA. This CDR3 has 12 amino acids. The DNA for the CDR3 is TGCAGCGTTGTAAAGGGGGCGTACGAGCAGTACTTC. This sequence encodes CSVVKGAYEQYF.